Listed below are T cell receptor beta chains from one sample, sequenced in a study of blood T cell repertoires in COVID-19. TCRdb keeps only in-frame clones here, not all; method: immunoSEQ multiplex PCR. The sample lists approximately 110,000 clones, roughly nine tenths occurring once. The specimen sequenced was peripheral blood. The receptors were gathered from an elderly woman with acute or convalescent COVID-19. Each CDR3 is given with its conserved first and last residue. D genes are given only for firm matches. Clone size is not always given. Where it is, it says once, few, many or a class for expanded clones.

TRBV5-1	NA	TRBJ2-5	TRBD2	CASSLGPGLAMGETQYF	TGCGCCAGCAGCTTGGGACCGGGACTAGCGATGGGAGAGACCCAGTACTTC
TRBV18	NA	TRBJ1-2	NA	CASSPPQQTSFYGYTF	TGTGCCAGCTCACCACCCCAACAGACCTCCTTCTATGGCTACACCTTC
TRBV7-2	NA	TRBJ2-7	TRBD2	CASSYSGLAGYEQYF	TGTGCCAGCAGTTACTCGGGACTAGCGGGCTACGAGCAGTACTTC
TRBV7-9	few	TRBJ2-2	NA	CASSSRTPGTGELFF	TGTGCCAGCAGCTCTCGAACCCCGGGCACCGGGGAGCTGTTTTTT
TRBV29-1	NA	TRBJ1-4	TRBD1	CSVKTGQGDEKLFF	TGCAGCGTTAAGACAGGACAGGGGGATGAAAAACTGTTTTTT
TRBV5-6	NA	TRBJ1-3	NA	CASSESEVAGNTIYF	TGTGCCAGCAGCGAATCTGAGGTAGCTGGAAACACCATATATTTT
TRBV4-2	once	TRBJ2-1	TRBD2	CASSQEITSGGAWSSYNEQFF	TGTGCCAGCAGCCAAGAGATAACTAGCGGGGGGGCCTGGAGCTCCTACAATGAGCAGTTCTTC
TRBV29-1	NA	TRBJ2-5	NA	CSVESRETQYF	TGCAGCGTTGAATCCCGGGAGACCCAGTACTTC
TRBV29-1	NA	TRBJ2-5	NA	CSGLHAQETQYF	TGCAGCGGCTTACATGCCCAAGAGACCCAGTACTTC
TRBV6-1	NA	TRBJ1-2	TRBD1	CASSGGPGQAPSDYGYTF	TGTGCCAGCAGTGGAGGGCCGGGACAGGCCCCGAGCGACTATGGCTACACCTTC
TRBV7-2	NA	TRBJ2-1	NA	CASSHRRGLSYNEQFF	TGTGCCAGCAGCCACCGGCGGGGGCTCTCCTACAATGAGCAGTTCTTC
TRBV6-4	NA	TRBJ1-6	NA	CASSDTGQNNSPLHF	TGTGCCAGCAGTGACACAGGACAGAATAATTCACCCCTCCACTTT
TRBV18	NA	TRBJ2-6	TRBD1	CASSGTVNSGANVLTF	TGTGCCAGCTCAGGGACAGTCAACTCTGGGGCCAACGTCCTGACTTTC
TRBV5-1	NA	TRBJ2-2	TRBD1	CASSGTGRGELFF	TGCGCCAGCAGCGGGACAGGTCGCGGGGAGCTGTTTTTT
TRBV12-3/TRBV12-4	NA	TRBJ1-2	TRBD1	CASSLTGGFGYTF	TGTGCCAGCAGTTTAACAGGGGGCTTTGGCTACACCTTC
TRBV9	few	TRBJ1-6	TRBD1	CASSVDTGGNSPLHF	TGTGCCAGCAGCGTGGACACAGGGGGAAATTCACCCCTCCACTTT
TRBV6-2/TRBV6-3	NA	TRBJ2-7	NA	CASSGLGTGRSYF	TGTGCCAGCAGCGGGCTGGGCACGGGAAGATCGTACTTC
TRBV18	NA	TRBJ2-2	TRBD1	CASSPPGQGNTGELFF	TGTGCCAGCTCACCTCCGGGACAGGGGAACACCGGGGAGCTGTTTTTT
TRBV7-2	NA	TRBJ2-1	NA	CASSPQSGYNEQFF	TGTGCCAGCAGCCCACAGTCAGGGTACAATGAGCAGTTCTTC